This T cell receptor (beta chain) was identified in a study of blood T cell repertoires in COVID-19. Study overall: From the United States, Italy and Spain came samples of acute and convalescent COVID-19. Sample material is recorded as cDNA or gDNA derived from T cells, B-cell-depleted T cells, or PBMCs.

CDR1 is SGDLS and CDR2 is YYNGEE in the germline V gene. With V trimmed by 4 bases and J by 9 bases, 8 bases remained unmatched. The CDR3 length is 14 residues. Clones were sequenced by immunoSEQ multiplex PCR, and TCRdb holds only the in-frame ones, with some missing. The table has approximately 210,000 clones, approximately 90% seen once. The clonotype comes from a man between 70 and 80 years old with acute or convalescent COVID-19. Sample: peripheral blood. The chain carries TRBV9 and TRBJ2-1; 9 nucleotides match TRBD2. CDR3 sequence (DNA): TGTGCCAGCAGCCGGGGACTAGCAGGGGGTGAGCAGTTCTTC. Translating gives CASSRGLAGGEQFF.